This T cell receptor beta chain was captured by sequencing in a study of T cell repertoires in cytomegalovirus infection (dated by TCRdb to between 2018 and 2021). About the full investigation: Alongside well-studied HLA-B-restricted epitopes, the peptide stimulations were aimed at recently identified HLA-C-restricted CMV epitopes, whose presentation resists viral immunomodulation. Donor HLA type was relevant to the analysis, as public TCR beta signatures indicated carriage of CMV infection together with the matching HLA type.

The treatment or condition label, read with the paper, signifies: in vitro stimulation with specific CMV peptide epitopes to enrich CMV-specific T cells. General study outcomes and caveats: The ex vivo response was dominated by HLA-C-restricted CMV-specific TCR beta clonotypes, which also provided the single most frequent clonotype in two of eight donors. In both this cohort and an independent cohort of some 350 donors, the cumulative frequency of public TCR beta family members distinguished carriers of CMV infection plus the relevant HLA type.

Instrument used: Illumina HiSeq 1500. TCRdb redid the processing of the public reads, applying fastp at Q25 and MiXCR, and retained in-frame beta chains. Entries are consolidated by CDR3 protein sequence, retaining the most common genes and DNA. The sample yields 700,000 to 950,000 distinct CDR3 sequences; less than 35% were counted once. Clones ranked in the top ten supply over 10% of the sample. Notes on this clonotype: This receptor's antigen is unknown. Base qualities are not at hand, and no much larger clone is one base apart.

The TCR was taken from a human donor in good health (CMV status not recorded). Some clones in this sample may be carry-over from other donors' samples. The specimen comprised cultured CD8+ T cells from PBMCs, sampled from culture after CMV antigen stimulation.

The nucleotide sequence reads as follows: TGTGCTAGTGGTTTGCAGTATGGCTACACCTTC. The translation is CASGLQYGYTF. The chain uses TRBV12-5 and TRBJ1-2, with the D segment identity uncertain. Via the germline V gene, CDR1 is LGHNT and CDR2 FRNRAP. The CDR3 numbers 11 residues from cysteine through phenylalanine. The entry retains the CDR3 DNA only, 33 bases that are in frame from base 1. Trimming takes 2 bases from V and 5 bases from J, and the germline ends sit 3 bases apart.